Each of the 9 T cell receptor beta chains below was sequenced from the same sample in a study of T cells in Graves' hyperthyroidism and ophthalmopathy. The TCR beta CDR3 regions underwent amplification using RNA transcripts as the source. HTBI primers were the set used in a first-round RT-PCR of the TCR CDR3. Using its own MiXCR run on the multiplex PCR reads, TCRdb lists one record per CDR3 protein. The sample contains 500,000 to 800,000 distinct CDR3 sequences, 45% of which appear only once. Source material: peripheral blood or thyroid tissue (not recorded which). These receptors were obtained from an adult man with Graves' disease, either hyperthyroidism or ophthalmopathy (not recorded which).

This clonotype has only a few counts. The chain combines TRBV5-1 with TRBJ1-4; D is perhaps TRBD1 (5 bases). The V end lost 4 bases, the J end lost 0 bases, and 10 bases lay between the germline ends. The length of the CDR3 is 15 residues. Germline CDR1 reads SGHRS; CDR2 reads YFSETQ. This chain's CDR3 is CASSAGVATNEKLFF. The CDR3 nucleotides read TGCGCCAGCAGCGCGGGGGTTGCAACTAATGAAAAACTGTTTTTT.

The CDR3: CASSYRPWVFF. CDR3 DNA sequence: TGTGCCAGCTCTTATCGACCCTGGGTGTTTTTT. This chain links TRBV14 with TRBJ1-4; D is undetermined. V was clipped by 8 bases and J by 15 bases, with 16 bases between them. CDR1 SGHDN and CDR2 FVKESK come from the germline V gene. The CDR3 runs to 11 residues.

This clonotype was observed once. J is TRBJ1-2 and V is TRBV20-1, with unresolved D. This CDR3 contains 14 residues. Germline V gives CDR1 DFQATT, CDR2 SNEGSKA (reference sequence). Trimming removed 0 bases at V and 3 bases at J, with 11 bases between. The CDR3 reads CSARERGVDYGYTF. For the CDR3, the DNA is TGCAGTGCTAGAGAGCGGGGAGTGGACTATGGCTACACCTTC.

This clonotype was observed many times. The chain uses TRBV11-2 and TRBJ1-5; D possibly corresponds to TRBD1 (5 bases). CDR3 length equals 14 residues. V was cut by 1 base and J by 9 bases, with 13 bases left in between. Germline V gene lookup returns CDR1 SGHAT and CDR2 FQNNGV. The CDR3 DNA reads TGTGCCAGCAGCTTAGGACAGAGGTTTTCGCCCCAGCATTTT. It encodes CASSLGQRFSPQHF.

This clonotype has a count of ten or more. CDR3 amino acids: CSAPTDYGYTF. The CDR3, as DNA: TGCAGTGCCCCGACCGACTATGGCTACACCTTC. The gene calls are TRBV20-1 and TRBJ1-2; D not resolved. V lost 6 bases and J lost 3, with 8 bases in between. Germline assignment: CDR1 DFQATT and CDR2 SNEGSKA (reference sequence). CDR3 length: 11 amino acids.

Comment on this clonotype: A much larger clone lies one base from this, so it may be a read error. This rearrangement joins TRBV5-6 to TRBJ2-5; D is perhaps TRBD1 (6 bases). The CDR3 is made up of 14 amino acids. Deletions cut 0 bases from V and 5 bases from J, with 11 bases between. Germline-derived CDR1 and CDR2 are SGHDT and YYEEEE. This CDR3 reads CASSLVGAAETQYF. CDR3 coding DNA: TGTGCCAGCAGCTTGGTGGGGGCAGCGGAGACCCAGTACTTC. Full variable domain (outside the CDR3, taken from reference TRBV5-6 and TRBJ2-5): DAGVTQSPTHLIKTRGQQVTLRCSPKSGHDTVSWYQQALGQGPQFIFQYYEEEERQRGNFPDRFSGHQFPNYSSELNVNALLLGDSALYLCASSLVGAAETQYFGPGTRLLVL.

This clonotype was observed at least ten times. The chain joins TRBV29-1 to TRBJ2-2; D call uncertain. The CDR3 is 13 amino acids. V was clipped by 3 bases and J by 1 base, with 6 bases between them. CDR1 is SQVTM, CDR2 ANQGSEA, per germline. This CDR3 reads CSVETVNTGELFF. The CDR3 bases are TGCAGCGTTGAGACGGTGAACACCGGGGAGCTGTTTTTT.

This clonotype was picked up one time. The chain has TRBV7-8 and TRBJ1-2; D is ambiguous. From germline, CDR1 is SGHVS and CDR2 FQNEAQ. Trimming removed 8 bases at V and 4 bases at J, with 17 bases between. There are 14 residues in the CDR3. This CDR3 is CASSPTEGRYGYTF. The CDR3 DNA reads as TGTGCCAGCTCACCAACTGAAGGGCGCTATGGCTACACCTTC.

This clonotype showed up just a few times. The chain combines TRBV15 with TRBJ2-7; 8 bases are a match to TRBD2. This CDR3 has 15 amino acids. Germline CDR1 LNHNV, CDR2 YYDKDF (reference sequence). V lost 5 bases and J lost 1; bases outside the gene matches: 7. CDR3 sequence: CATSWERELSYEQYF. CDR3 bases: TGTGCCACCAGCTGGGAGCGGGAGCTATCCTACGAGCAGTACTTC.